Below are 24 T cell receptor beta chains sequenced from a single sample in a study of T-cell memory formation after mild COVID-19. MiXCR, run by TCRdb on the 5' RACE reads, gives a single entry per CDR3 protein. Found here are approximately 210,000 distinct CDR3 sequences, approximately 30% of them singletons; the top ten hold about an eighth. The material sequenced was PBMCs or a T cell subset sorted from them (not recorded which). These receptor sequences come from an adult woman who had mild COVID-19 (a few samples of this study predate the infection). Cell type and time point are not known.

This sequence joins TRBV6-5 and TRBJ2-4; 8 nucleotides agree with TRBD2. V lost 8 bases, J lost 15 bases, and 12 bases stayed unmatched. CDR1 is MNHEY and CDR2 is SVGAGI in the germline V gene. This CDR3 contains 12 residues. CDR3 nucleotide sequence: TGTGCCAGCGGTGCGGGGGGCGGGTTGATGTACTTC. It translates to CASGAGGGLMYF.

There are a few counts of this clonotype. The V call is TRBV19, the J call TRBJ2-1; 8 nucleotides align to TRBD2. The V gene end was trimmed by 5 bases and the J gene end by 1 base; junction bases not matched to a gene: 7. This CDR3 comprises 16 residues. CDR1 LNHDA and CDR2 SQIVND come from the germline V gene (reference sequence). The CDR3 sequence: CASSPPGLGSYNEQFF. DNA for the CDR3: TGTGCCAGTAGTCCACCGGGACTAGGATCCTACAATGAGCAGTTCTTC.

This chain uses TRBV7-2 with TRBJ1-1; TRBD1 agrees at 7 bases. The CDR3 runs 15 residues. V shed 2 bases and J 1 base; nucleotides not matched to a gene: 4. Germline values: CDR1 SGHTA, CDR2 FQGNSA. CDR3 bases: TGTGCCAGCAGCTTATGGTCAGGGGGGAACACTGAAGCTTTCTTT. It yields the protein CASSLWSGGNTEAFF.

The chain links TRBV6-5 to TRBJ1-1, with a possible D match to TRBD1 (5 bases). Deletions cut 1 base from V and 4 bases from J, with 16 bases between. This CDR3 is 16 amino acids long. Germline-derived CDR1 and CDR2 are MNHEY and SVGAGI. CDR3 coding DNA: TGTGCCAGCAGTTACTTGGGTGAGGGGCTTGGCACTGAAGCTTTCTTT. This gives the protein CASSYLGEGLGTEAFF.

The chain combines TRBV7-8 with TRBJ2-2; 9 nucleotides agree with TRBD1. V was pared by 3 bases and J by 3 bases, with 5 bases of the junction left unmatched. The CDR3 covers 16 residues. The V gene's germline CDR1 is SGHVS and CDR2 FQNEAQ. The CDR3 loop reads CASSLRQGDYTGELFF. The CDR3 region has the DNA TGTGCCAGCAGCTTGAGACAGGGGGACTACACCGGGGAGCTGTTTTTT.

This clonotype was observed a handful of times. The chain is built from TRBV20-1 and TRBJ2-2, with D perhaps assigned TRBD1 or TRBD2 (5 bases each). V dropped 5 bases and J dropped 1 base, with 17 bases sitting between them. Germline CDR1 is DFQATT and CDR2 is SNEGSKA (reference sequence). The CDR3 loop spans 16 amino acids. The CDR3 DNA follows: TGCAGTGCTGGGCGCCGGGGCAGGAGGAACACCGGGGAGCTGTTTTTT. Protein product: CSAGRRGRRNTGELFF.

This chain uses TRBV6-2 or TRBV6-3 with TRBJ2-5; the D is unclear. The length of the CDR3 is 13 residues. Between the trimmed V and J ends, which lost 2 bases and 5 bases, there was a span of 9 bases. Germline-derived CDR1 and CDR2 are MNHEY and SVGEGT. CDR3 region: CASSYLPFETQYF. CDR3 nucleotide sequence: TGTGCCAGCAGTTACCTCCCGTTTGAGACCCAGTACTTC.

The rearrangement uses TRBV6-2 or TRBV6-3 and TRBJ2-3; D remains ambiguous. There are 20 residues in the CDR3. The V end was cut by 2 bases, the J end by 0 bases, with 24 bases between. CDR1 MNHEY and CDR2 SVGEGT come from the germline V gene. The CDR3 DNA follows: TGTGCCAGCAGTTACGCGCAGAGCAGAGGTTCGGTTTCTAGCACAGATACGCAGTATTTT. Protein product: CASSYAQSRGSVSSTDTQYF.

This clonotype appeared a few times. DNA for the CDR3: TGTGCCAGCAGCCAAGTTCAGGGGGCCGGGAGGGAGACCCAGTACTTC. Its translation: CASSQVQGAGRETQYF. V and J are TRBV4-2 and TRBJ2-5; D perhaps matches TRBD1 (8 bases). Germline-derived CDR1 and CDR2 are LGHNA and YNFKEQ. The CDR3 is made up of 16 amino acids. The V end lost 1 base, the J end lost 5 bases, and 17 bases lay between the germline ends.

The rearrangement links TRBV12-3 or TRBV12-4 to TRBJ2-6; 10 nucleotides match TRBD1. The length of the CDR3 is 17 residues. J gave up 0 bases and V 6 bases, and 5 bases lay outside the gene matches. CDR3 sequence: CASSTGTGDSGANVLTF. The CDR3 DNA follows: TGTGCCAGCAGCACCGGGACAGGGGACTCTGGGGCCAACGTCCTGACTTTC.

CDR3 nucleotide sequence: TGCGCCACCCAAACGGGGAGTAACACCGGGGAGCTGTTTTTT. Translation gives CATQTGSNTGELFF. The chain carries TRBV5-1 and TRBJ2-2, with TRBD2 as a possible D gene (5 bases). The CDR3 runs to 14 residues. CDR1 and CDR2 (germline): SGHRS, YFSETQ. V was shortened by 9 bases and J by 2 bases, with 14 bases between the two germline ends. Looking up the rest from reference TRBV5-1 and TRBJ2-2 gives the full variable domain: KAGVTQTPRYLIKTRGQQVTLSCSPISGHRSVSWYQQTPGQGLQFLFEYFSETQRNKGNFPGRFSGRQFSNSRSEMNVSTLELGDSALYLCATQTGSNTGELFFGEGSRLTVL.

This clonotype was seen more than once but under ten times. This chain joins TRBV12-3 or TRBV12-4 and TRBJ2-1; TRBD2 aligns across 7 bases. The CDR3 sequence is 13 residues long. The trim removed 6 bases at V and 6 bases at J, leaving 5 bases unmatched. The CDR3 sequence: CASRLGTINEQFF. DNA for the CDR3: TGTGCCAGCAGACTCGGGACTATCAATGAGCAGTTCTTC.

The chain uses TRBV5-6 and TRBJ1-2, with D perhaps matching TRBD1 (5 bases). The length of the CDR3 is 16 residues. V dropped 4 bases and J dropped 3 bases, with 19 bases sitting between them. Germline CDR1 reads SGHDT; CDR2 reads YYEEEE. DNA for the CDR3: TGTGCCAGCAGCCAGATATCGGGCCGGGGCCACTATGGCTACACCTTC. This encodes CASSQISGRGHYGYTF.

This clonotype was recorded a few times. The chain has TRBV24-1 and TRBJ2-1; tentatively, D is TRBD1 (6 bases). V gave up 5 bases and J gave up 9 bases, with 16 bases separating them. The V gene's germline CDR1 is KGHDR and CDR2 SFDVKD. CDR3 length: 14 residues. The CDR3 reads CATSATGIRSEQFF. The DNA of the CDR3 is TGTGCCACCAGTGCCACAGGGATTCGGAGTGAGCAGTTCTTC.

The chain recombines TRBV6-5 with TRBJ2-1; tentative D call: TRBD2 (5 bases). Trimming shortened V by 2 bases and J by 5 bases, and 13 bases separated the two germline ends. CDR1 and CDR2 (germline): MNHEY, SVGAGI. The CDR3 has 15 amino acids. The CDR3: CASSYTFGLNNEQFF. For the CDR3, the DNA is TGTGCCAGCAGTTACACCTTCGGACTCAACAATGAGCAGTTCTTC.

This clonotype was seen at least ten times. This chain connects TRBV7-2 to TRBJ2-3; D is undetermined. Germline loops: CDR1 SGHTA, CDR2 FQGNSA. The CDR3 has 13 amino acids. V lost 5 bases and J 0 bases, leaving 6 bases between the germline ends. In DNA, the CDR3 is TGTGCCAGCAGCCCCACTAGCACAGATACGCAGTATTTT. This codes for CASSPTSTDTQYF.

V usage is TRBV9 and J usage is TRBJ2-1, with D unresolved. The length of the CDR3 is 14 residues. V was trimmed by 3 bases and J by 5 bases, leaving 12 bases between them. Germline lookup yields CDR1 SGDLS and CDR2 YYNGEE. CDR3 loop: CASSAFLEDNEQFF. The CDR3 DNA sequence: TGTGCCAGCAGCGCCTTTCTTGAGGACAATGAGCAGTTCTTC.

This clonotype came up a few times. The CDR3 loop reads CSARVGVMGGEQFF. CDR3 nucleotide sequence: TGCAGTGCTAGAGTAGGGGTTATGGGGGGTGAGCAGTTCTTC. The genes are TRBV20-1 and TRBJ2-1, with D possibly matching TRBD2 (6 bases). The ends were cut back, 1 base at V and 9 bases at J, with 16 bases in the middle. Germline V CDR1 and CDR2: DFQATT, SNEGSKA (reference sequence). This CDR3 comprises 14 residues.

This clonotype has more than one count but fewer than ten. The J gene is TRBJ2-1, the V gene TRBV6-2 or TRBV6-3, with D perhaps TRBD1 or TRBD2 (6 bases each). The CDR3 contains 15 residues. V lost 3 bases to trimming and J lost 2 bases, with 11 bases between them. Germline lookup yields CDR1 MNHEY and CDR2 SVGEGT. CDR3 residues: CASSYRGPAYNEQFF. The CDR3 DNA sequence: TGTGCCAGCAGTTATCGGGGGCCGGCCTACAATGAGCAGTTCTTC.

This clonotype was observed a handful of times. The rearrangement joins TRBV7-9 to TRBJ1-2, with TRBD1 as a possible D gene (5 bases). Per germline, CDR1 SEHNR and CDR2 FQNEAQ (reference sequence). Trimming shortened V by 11 bases and J by 4 bases, and 14 bases separated the two germline ends. The CDR3 covers 12 residues. CDR3 loop: CASGQAFYGYTF. The CDR3 bases are TGTGCCTCGGGGCAGGCCTTCTATGGCTACACCTTC.

The chain is built from TRBV12-3 or TRBV12-4 and TRBJ1-1; D call uncertain. Trimming took off 2 bases at V and 3 bases at J, with 13 bases between the two ends. This CDR3 has 15 residues. For the CDR3, the DNA is TGTGCCAGCAGTTTATTCGGCAGAAAATACACTGAAGCTTTCTTT. Translating it yields CASSLFGRKYTEAFF.

The chain has TRBV6-6 and TRBJ2-3; 13 bases agree with TRBD2. Germline V gives CDR1 MNHNY, CDR2 SVGAGI (reference sequence). The V segment lost 5 bases and the J segment 7 bases; nucleotides outside the gene matches: 9. CDR3 length: 16 amino acids. The CDR3 protein is CASSRLAGGLVNTQYF. The CDR3 region has the DNA TGTGCCAGCAGTCGACTAGCGGGGGGCCTGGTGAATACGCAGTATTTT.

This clonotype was detected a few times. V gene TRBV5-1 combines with J gene TRBJ2-4; TRBD2 aligns across 8 bases. Germline V CDR1 and CDR2: SGHRS, YFSETQ. CDR3 length equals 16 residues. Losses at the gene ends were 3 bases for V and 10 bases for J; bases not matched to a gene: 15. CDR3 sequence (DNA): TGCGCCAGCAGCTCAGATCTAGTTGGCGGGGGGCGGATTCAGTACTTC. Translating it yields CASSSDLVGGGRIQYF.

A few counts support this clonotype. The J gene is TRBJ2-2, the V gene TRBV11-2; D remains ambiguous. The germline V gene encodes CDR1 SGHAT and CDR2 FQNNGV. V shed 2 bases and J shed 1 base, with 5 bases lying between them. The CDR3 loop spans 14 amino acids. CDR3 loop: CASSLHRNTGELFF. The DNA for the CDR3 is TGTGCCAGCAGCTTACATAGGAACACCGGGGAGCTGTTTTTT.